Given below is one T cell receptor (beta chain) in context. This CDR3 has 14 residues. Germline values: CDR1 WNHNN, CDR2 SYGVQD (reference sequence). V shed 3 bases and J shed 1 base, with 9 bases lying between them. Measured with immunoSEQ multiplex PCR; TCRdb has only the in-frame clones, and not every one. Here the sample spans about 98,000 clones, roughly 83% being singletons. This entry belongs to a study of control samples from healthy donors and cancer patients. The chain employs TRBV10-1 and TRBJ1-1; D not resolved. The TCR originated in a woman aged 30 to 39 in good health. The sample consisted of blood. The CDR3 here is CASSDTGQNTEAFF. CDR3 coding DNA: TGCGCCAGCAGTGATACGGGCCAGAACACTGAAGCTTTCTTT.